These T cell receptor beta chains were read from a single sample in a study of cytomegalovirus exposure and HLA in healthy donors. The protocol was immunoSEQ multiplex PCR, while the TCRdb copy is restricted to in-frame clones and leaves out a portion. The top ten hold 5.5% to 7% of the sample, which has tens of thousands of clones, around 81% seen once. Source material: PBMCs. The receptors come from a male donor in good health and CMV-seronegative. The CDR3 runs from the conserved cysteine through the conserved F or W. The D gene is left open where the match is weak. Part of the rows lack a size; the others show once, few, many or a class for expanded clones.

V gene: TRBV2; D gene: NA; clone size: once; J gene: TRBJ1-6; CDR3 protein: CASSGTGSYNSPLHF; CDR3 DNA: TGTGCCAGCAGTGGTACAGGGTCCTATAATTCACCCCTCCACTTT
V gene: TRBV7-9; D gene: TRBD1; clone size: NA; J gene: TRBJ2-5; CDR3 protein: CASSLVGQGVRETQYF; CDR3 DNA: TGTGCCAGCAGCTTAGTGGGACAGGGGGTCCGGGAGACCCAGTACTTC
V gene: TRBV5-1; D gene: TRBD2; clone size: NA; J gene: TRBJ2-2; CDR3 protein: CASSSPSGGNTGELFF; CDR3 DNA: TGCGCCAGCAGCTCACCTAGCGGGGGGAACACCGGGGAGCTGTTTTTT
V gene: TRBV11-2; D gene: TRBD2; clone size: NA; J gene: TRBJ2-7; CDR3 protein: CASSLGLAGGYEQYF; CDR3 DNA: TGTGCCAGCAGCTTGGGACTAGCGGGGGGCTACGAGCAGTACTTC
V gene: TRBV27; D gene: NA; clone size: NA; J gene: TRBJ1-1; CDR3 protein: CASSPKDSQYTEAFF; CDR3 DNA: TGTGCCAGCAGTCCTAAGGACAGTCAGTACACTGAAGCTTTCTTT
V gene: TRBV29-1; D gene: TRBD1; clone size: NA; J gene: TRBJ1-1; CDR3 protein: CSDGQGDPNTEAFF; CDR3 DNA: TGCAGCGACGGACAGGGAGACCCGAACACTGAAGCTTTCTTT
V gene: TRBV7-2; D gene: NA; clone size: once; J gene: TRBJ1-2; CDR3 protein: CASSLGGQYGYTF; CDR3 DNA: TGTGCCAGCAGCTTAGGGGGGCAATATGGCTACACCTTC
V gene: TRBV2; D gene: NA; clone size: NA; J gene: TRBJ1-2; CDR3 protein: CASSVAGPNYGYTF; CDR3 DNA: TGTGCCAGCAGTGTGGCGGGGCCCAACTATGGCTACACCTTC
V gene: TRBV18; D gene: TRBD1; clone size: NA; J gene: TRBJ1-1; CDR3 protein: CASSPSTGGNTEAFF; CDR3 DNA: TGTGCCAGCTCACCCTCGACAGGGGGGAACACTGAAGCTTTCTTT
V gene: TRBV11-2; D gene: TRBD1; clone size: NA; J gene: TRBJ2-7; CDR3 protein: CASSRLSGTASYSYEQYF; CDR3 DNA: TGTGCCAGCAGCCGGTTATCCGGGACAGCATCTTACTCCTACGAGCAGTACTTC
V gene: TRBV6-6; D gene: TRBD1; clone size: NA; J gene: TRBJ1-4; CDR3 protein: CASRGDRGKLFF; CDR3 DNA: TGTGCCAGCAGGGGGGACAGGGGAAAACTGTTTTTT
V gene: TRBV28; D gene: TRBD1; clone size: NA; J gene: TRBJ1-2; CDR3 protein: CASSRQGAEYGYTF; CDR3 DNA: TGTGCCAGCTCCCGACAGGGGGCAGAGTATGGCTACACCTTC
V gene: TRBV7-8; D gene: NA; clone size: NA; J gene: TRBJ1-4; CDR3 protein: CASSLAGAPNEKLFF; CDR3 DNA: TGTGCCAGCAGCTTAGCGGGGGCTCCGAATGAAAAACTGTTTTTT
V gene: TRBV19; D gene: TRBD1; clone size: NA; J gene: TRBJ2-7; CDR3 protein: CASSIAGGESPKSYEQYF; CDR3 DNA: TGTGCCAGTAGTATAGCAGGGGGCGAGAGTCCAAAATCGTACGAGCAGTACTTC
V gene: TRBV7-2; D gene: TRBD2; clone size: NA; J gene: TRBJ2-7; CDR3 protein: CASSPSGGAGGYYEQYF; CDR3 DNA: TGTGCCAGCAGCCCCTCTGGGGGGGCGGGGGGGTACTACGAGCAGTACTTC
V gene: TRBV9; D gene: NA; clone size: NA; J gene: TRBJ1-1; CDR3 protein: CASSEGSTLNTEAFF; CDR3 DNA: TGTGCCAGCAGCGAAGGGAGCACCCTGAACACTGAAGCTTTCTTT
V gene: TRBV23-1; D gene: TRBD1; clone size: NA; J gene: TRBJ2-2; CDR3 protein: CASSQSPGQGNTGELFF; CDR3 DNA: TGCGCCAGCAGTCAATCTCCGGGACAGGGGAACACCGGGGAGCTGTTTTTT
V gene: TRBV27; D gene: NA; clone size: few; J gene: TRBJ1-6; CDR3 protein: CATRRGYNSPLHF; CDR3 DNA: TGTGCCACCCGGAGGGGCTATAATTCACCCCTCCACTTT
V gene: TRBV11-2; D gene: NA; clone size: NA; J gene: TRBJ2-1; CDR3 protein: CASSLDPRLNEQFF; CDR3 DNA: TGTGCCAGCAGCTTAGACCCTAGGCTGAATGAGCAGTTCTTC
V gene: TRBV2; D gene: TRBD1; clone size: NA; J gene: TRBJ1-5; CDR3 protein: CASGPGGVIQPQHF; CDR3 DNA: TGTGCCAGCGGTCCAGGGGGCGTTATTCAGCCCCAGCATTTT
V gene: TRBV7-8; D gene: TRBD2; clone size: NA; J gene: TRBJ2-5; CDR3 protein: CASSSLGLAGATLETQYF; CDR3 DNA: TGTGCCAGCAGCTCCCTAGGACTAGCGGGGGCCACCCTAGAGACCCAGTACTTC
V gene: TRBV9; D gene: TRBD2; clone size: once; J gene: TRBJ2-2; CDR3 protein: CASSVGTSANTGELFF; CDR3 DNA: TGTGCCAGCAGCGTCGGGACTAGCGCAAACACCGGGGAGCTGTTTTTT
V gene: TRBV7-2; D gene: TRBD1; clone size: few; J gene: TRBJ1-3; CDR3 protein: CASSLEGTGSSGNTIYF; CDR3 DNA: TGTGCCAGCAGCTTAGAAGGGACAGGGAGCTCTGGAAACACCATATATTTT
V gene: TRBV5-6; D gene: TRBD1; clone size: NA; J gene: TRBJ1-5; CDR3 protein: CASSLQEGAWGQPQHF; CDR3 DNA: TGTGCCAGCAGCCTCCAGGAGGGGGCATGGGGACAGCCCCAGCATTTT
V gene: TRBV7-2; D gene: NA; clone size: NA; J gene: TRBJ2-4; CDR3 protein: CASSLTGTGKNIQYF; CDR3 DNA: TGTGCCAGCAGCTTGACGGGGACTGGCAAAAACATTCAGTACTTC
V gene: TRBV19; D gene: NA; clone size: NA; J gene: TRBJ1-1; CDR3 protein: CASSTESRTEAFF; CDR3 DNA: TGTGCCAGTAGTACTGAGTCTCGAACTGAAGCTTTCTTT
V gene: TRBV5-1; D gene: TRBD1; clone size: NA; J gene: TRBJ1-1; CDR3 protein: CASSYGTGAVNTEAFF; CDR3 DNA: TGCGCCAGCAGCTATGGTACAGGGGCGGTGAACACTGAAGCTTTCTTT
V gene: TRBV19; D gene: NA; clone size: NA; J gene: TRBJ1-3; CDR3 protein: CASTPNASGNTIYF; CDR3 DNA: TGTGCCAGTACTCCTAATGCCTCTGGAAACACCATATATTTT
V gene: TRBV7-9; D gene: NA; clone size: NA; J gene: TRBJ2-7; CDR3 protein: CASSYGGSYEQYF; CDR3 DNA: TGTGCCAGCAGCTACGGGGGTTCCTACGAGCAGTACTTC
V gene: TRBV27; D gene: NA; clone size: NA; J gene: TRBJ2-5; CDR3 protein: CASRYFSGVEETQYF; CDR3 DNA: TGTGCCAGCAGATATTTTTCCGGGGTTGAAGAGACCCAGTACTTC
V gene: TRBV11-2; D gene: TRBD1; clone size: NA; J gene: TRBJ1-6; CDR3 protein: CASSLGVPGQGASPLHF; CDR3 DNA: TGTGCCAGCAGCTTAGGGGTGCCGGGACAGGGTGCTTCACCCCTCCACTTT
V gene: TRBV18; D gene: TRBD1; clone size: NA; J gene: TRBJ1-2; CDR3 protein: CASSPRGQDNYGYTF; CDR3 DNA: TGTGCCAGCTCACCACGTGGACAGGATAACTATGGCTACACCTTC
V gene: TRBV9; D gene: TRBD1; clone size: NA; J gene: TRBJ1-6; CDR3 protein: CASSAGQGDSPLHF; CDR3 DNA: TGTGCCAGCAGCGCGGGACAGGGCGATTCACCCCTCCACTTT
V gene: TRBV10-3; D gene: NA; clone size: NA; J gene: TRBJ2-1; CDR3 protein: CAISTNRGGVAIDEQFF; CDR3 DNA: TGTGCCATCAGCACAAACAGGGGGGGGGTAGCAATTGATGAGCAGTTCTTC
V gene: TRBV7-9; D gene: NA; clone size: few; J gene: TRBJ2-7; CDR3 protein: CASSPGISYEQYF; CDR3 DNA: TGTGCCAGCAGCCCCGGGATCTCCTACGAGCAGTACTTC
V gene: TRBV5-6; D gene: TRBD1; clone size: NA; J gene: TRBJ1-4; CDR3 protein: CASSTRQGQNEKLFF; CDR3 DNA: TGTGCCAGCAGCACGCGACAGGGGCAGAATGAAAAACTGTTTTTT
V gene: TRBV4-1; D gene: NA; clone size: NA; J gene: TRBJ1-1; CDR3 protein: CASSQGRGADTEAFF; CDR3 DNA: TGCGCCAGCAGCCAAGGGCGGGGGGCAGACACTGAAGCTTTCTTT
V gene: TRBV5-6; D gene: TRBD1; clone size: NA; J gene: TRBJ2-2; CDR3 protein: CASSSYGDRKNTGELFF; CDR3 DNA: TGTGCCAGCAGCTCATACGGGGACAGGAAAAACACCGGGGAGCTGTTTTTT
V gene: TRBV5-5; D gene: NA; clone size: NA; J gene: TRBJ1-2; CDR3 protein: CASSLGDRRMGYTF; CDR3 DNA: TGTGCCAGCAGCTTGGGTGACCGGAGAATGGGCTACACCTTC
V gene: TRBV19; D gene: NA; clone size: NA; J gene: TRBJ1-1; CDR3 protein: CASSIGMNTEAFF; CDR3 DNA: TGTGCCAGTAGTATCGGTATGAACACTGAAGCTTTCTTT
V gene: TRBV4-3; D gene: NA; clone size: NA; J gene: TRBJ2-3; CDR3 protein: CTSSPSAGTDTQYF; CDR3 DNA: TGCACCAGCAGCCCCAGCGCGGGGACAGATACGCAGTATTTT
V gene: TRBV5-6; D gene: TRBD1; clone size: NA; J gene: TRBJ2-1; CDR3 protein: CASSLASGGSYNEQFF; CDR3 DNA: TGTGCCAGCAGCTTGGCTTCAGGGGGCTCCTACAATGAGCAGTTCTTC
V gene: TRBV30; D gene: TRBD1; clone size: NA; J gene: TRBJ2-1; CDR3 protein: CAAEGQGASEQFF; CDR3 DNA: TGTGCCGCCGAGGGACAGGGTGCTAGTGAGCAGTTCTTC
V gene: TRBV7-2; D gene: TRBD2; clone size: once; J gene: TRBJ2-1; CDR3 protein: CASSFRVSSGSYNEQFF; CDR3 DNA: TGTGCCAGCAGCTTCAGGGTATCTAGCGGGTCGTACAATGAGCAGTTCTTC
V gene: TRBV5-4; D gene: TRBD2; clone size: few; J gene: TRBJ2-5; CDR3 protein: CASSSPSSSGATGTQYF; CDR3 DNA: TGTGCCAGCAGCTCCCCATCTTCTAGCGGGGCCACCGGGACCCAGTACTTC
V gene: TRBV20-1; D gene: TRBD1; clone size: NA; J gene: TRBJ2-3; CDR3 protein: CSARGQTTQYF; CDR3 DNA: TGCAGTGCCCGGGGACAGACTACGCAGTATTTT
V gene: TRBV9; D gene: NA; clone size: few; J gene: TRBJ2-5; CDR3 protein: CASSVEERGTQYF; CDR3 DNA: TGTGCCAGCAGCGTAGAGGAGCGAGGGACCCAGTACTTC
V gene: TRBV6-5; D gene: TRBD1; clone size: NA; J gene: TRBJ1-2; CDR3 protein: CASSRTGANYGYTF; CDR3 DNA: TGTGCCAGCAGCCGGACAGGGGCTAACTATGGCTACACCTTC
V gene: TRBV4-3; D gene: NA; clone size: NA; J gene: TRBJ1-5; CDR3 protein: CASSQDLANQPQHF; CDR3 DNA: TGCGCCAGCAGCCAAGATCTAGCCAATCAGCCCCAGCATTTT
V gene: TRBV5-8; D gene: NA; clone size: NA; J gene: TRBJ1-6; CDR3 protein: CASSLEGHYNSPLHF; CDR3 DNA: TGTGCCAGCAGCCTCGAGGGACACTATAATTCACCCCTCCACTTT
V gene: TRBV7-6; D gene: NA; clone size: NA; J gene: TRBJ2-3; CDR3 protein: CASSRGGAEDTQYF; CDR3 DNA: TGTGCCAGCAGCCGAGGGGGGGCCGAAGATACGCAGTATTTT
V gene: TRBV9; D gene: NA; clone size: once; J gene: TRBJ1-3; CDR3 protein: CASSVDGRREGNTIYF; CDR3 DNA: TGTGCCAGCAGCGTAGATGGTCGGAGGGAAGGAAACACCATATATTTT
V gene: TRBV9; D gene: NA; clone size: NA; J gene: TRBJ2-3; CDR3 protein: CASSVTGTLSTDTQYF; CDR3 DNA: TGTGCCAGCAGCGTCACCGGGACTCTTAGCACAGATACGCAGTATTTT
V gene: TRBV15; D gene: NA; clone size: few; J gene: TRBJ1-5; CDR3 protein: CATSRGEGGGNQPQHF; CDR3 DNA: TGTGCCACCAGCAGAGGAGAAGGGGGAGGCAATCAGCCCCAGCATTTT
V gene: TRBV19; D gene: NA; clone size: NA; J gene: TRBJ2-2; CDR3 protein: CASSSGTAERELFF; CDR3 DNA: TGTGCCAGTAGTAGCGGGACAGCGGAGAGGGAGCTGTTTTTT
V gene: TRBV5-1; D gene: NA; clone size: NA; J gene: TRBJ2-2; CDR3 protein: CASSLTTGTGELFF; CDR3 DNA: TGCGCCAGCAGCTTGACCACAGGGACCGGGGAGCTGTTTTTT
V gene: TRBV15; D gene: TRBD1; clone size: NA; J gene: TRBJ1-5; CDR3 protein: CATSSTTGEAYQPQHF; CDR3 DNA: TGTGCCACCAGCAGTACGACAGGGGAGGCTTATCAGCCCCAGCATTTT
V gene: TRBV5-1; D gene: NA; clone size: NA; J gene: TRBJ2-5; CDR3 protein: CASSVDRPQETQYF; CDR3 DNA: TGCGCCAGCAGCGTCGACAGGCCTCAAGAGACCCAGTACTTC